This is a list of T cell receptor beta chains from one sample in a study of blood T cell repertoires in COVID-19. Some clones are missing from TCRdb's copy, which holds only in-frame ones; the method was immunoSEQ multiplex PCR. The sample yields about 120,000 clones, about nine tenths seen once. The specimen was peripheral blood. These receptors came from a human donor in a cohort sampled during active COVID-19. Both conserved end residues are part of each CDR3. Fields, in order: V gene, clone size, D gene, J gene, CDR3 DNA, CDR3 protein. D genes are given only for firm matches. Expanded clones get a size class; other rows say once, few or many, or leave the size out.

TRBV5-4,.,TRBD2,TRBJ2-3,TGTGCCAGCAGCCTCCCGGCTAGCGGGAGGGCAGATACGCAGTATTTT,CASSLPASGRADTQYF
TRBV6-5,.,TRBD1,TRBJ1-5,TGTGCCAGCAGGCCGACAGGGGGCGTCTATCAGCCCCAGCATTTT,CASRPTGGVYQPQHF
TRBV4-2,few,.,TRBJ1-6,TGTGCCAGCAGCCAAGGCCAGTCTTTTTCACCCCTCCACTTT,CASSQGQSFSPLHF
TRBV24-1,once,.,TRBJ2-7,TGTGCCACCAGTGGCGGGCCATTGGGCGAGCAGTACTTC,CATSGGPLGEQYF
TRBV6-5,.,.,TRBJ2-7,TGTGCCAGCAGTTACTCGATACAGACCTACGAGCAGTACTTC,CASSYSIQTYEQYF
TRBV24-1,.,.,TRBJ2-2,TGTGCCACCAGTGATTTGGGGTTCGGGGGGCTCCCCGGGGAGCTGTTTTTT,CATSDLGFGGLPGELFF
TRBV11-2,.,TRBD2,TRBJ2-3,TGTGCCAGCAGCCCGGGGGGGCCCGTGGATACGCAGTATTTT,CASSPGGPVDTQYF
TRBV10-2,.,.,TRBJ2-3,TGCGCCAGCAGTGAGTCTTTGGCAGGGCGAACAGATACGCAGTATTTT,CASSESLAGRTDTQYF
TRBV5-1,.,TRBD1,TRBJ2-2,TGCGCCAGCAGCTTGGGTCGGGACAGGGGGTCGGACACCGGGGAGCTGTTTTTT,CASSLGRDRGSDTGELFF
TRBV6-1,.,TRBD2,TRBJ2-5,TGTGCCAGCAGTGTGGGCGGAGCGGGGGCCCAAGAGACCCAGTACTTC,CASSVGGAGAQETQYF
TRBV9,.,.,TRBJ1-1,TGTGCCAGCAGCGAGACCCATACGCGGGGTACTGAAGCTTTCTTT,CASSETHTRGTEAFF
TRBV10-1,.,TRBD1,TRBJ2-3,TGCGCCAGCAGTCCCAGGGGGCAGGGGGTGAGAGATACGCAGTATTTT,CASSPRGQGVRDTQYF
TRBV4-1,.,TRBD1,TRBJ1-5,TGCGCCAGCAGCCACTCCCTTCAGGGGGCTGGGAGCAATCAGCCCCAGCATTTT,CASSHSLQGAGSNQPQHF
TRBV5-1,.,TRBD2,TRBJ2-3,TGCGCCAGCAGCACGGGACTAGCGGGAGTGATAGATACGCAGTATTTT,CASSTGLAGVIDTQYF
TRBV7-9,.,TRBD1,TRBJ1-2,TGTGCCAGCAGCACCCGGGACAGCTATGGCTACACCTTC,CASSTRDSYGYTF
TRBV6-5,.,.,TRBJ2-7,TGTGCCAGCAGTTCAGGGTTTAGCTCCTACGAGCAGTACTTC,CASSSGFSSYEQYF
TRBV11-3,once,TRBD1,TRBJ1-4,TGTGCCAGCAGCTTGGGACAGAGTAATGAAAAACTGTTTTTT,CASSLGQSNEKLFF
TRBV6-5,once,TRBD1,TRBJ2-5,TGTGCCAGCACTTCGGACAGGACCCCCCAGGACCAGTACTTC,CASTSDRTPQDQYF
TRBV19,.,.,TRBJ2-7,TGTGCCAGTACCCCCCGTTCGGGAGCGAAAGAATACGAGCAGTACTTC,CASTPRSGAKEYEQYF
TRBV12-5,.,TRBD1,TRBJ2-7,TGTGCTAGTGGTAATACCGGGACAGTTACCTACGAGCAGTACTTC,CASGNTGTVTYEQYF
TRBV27,once,TRBD2,TRBJ2-7,TGTGCCAGCAGTTTTCTATCGGGGTCTAGCGGGGCCTACGAGCAGTACTTC,CASSFLSGSSGAYEQYF
TRBV27,.,.,TRBJ2-3,TGTGCCAGCAGTTTAGGAGTGGTTACAGATACGCAGTATTTT,CASSLGVVTDTQYF
TRBV9,.,.,TRBJ1-4,TGTGCCAGCAGCGTCGGGAGGGCTAATGAAAAACTGTTTTTT,CASSVGRANEKLFF
TRBV14,.,.,TRBJ2-7,TGTGCCAGCGCCCCGGGACTGGCCGGGGGTGAGCAGTACTTC,CASAPGLAGGEQYF
TRBV3-1/TRBV3-2,once,.,TRBJ2-2,TGTGCCAGCAGTCTAAGGGGCGGGGAGCTGTTTTTT,CASSLRGGELFF
TRBV5-1,.,.,TRBJ2-1,TGCGCCAGCAGCTTGACTAGCAGGATAGTTAATGAGCAGTTCTTC,CASSLTSRIVNEQFF
TRBV5-4,.,TRBD2,TRBJ2-7,TGTGCCAGCAGCTCAGGAGGGTCGGCTAGCGGCTACGAGCAGTACTTC,CASSSGGSASGYEQYF
TRBV14,.,TRBD1,TRBJ1-1,TGTGCCAGCAGCCAACTGACAGGGGTGAACACTGAAGCTTTCTTT,CASSQLTGVNTEAFF
TRBV28,.,TRBD2,TRBJ2-1,TGTGCCAGCAGTCTTCGGACTAGCGGGAGTGATTACAATGAGCAGTTCTTC,CASSLRTSGSDYNEQFF
TRBV5-1,.,TRBD2,TRBJ2-7,TGCGCCAGCAGCAGAGGACTAGCGGGAGACTACGAGCAGTACTTC,CASSRGLAGDYEQYF
TRBV18,.,TRBD1,TRBJ2-3,TGTGCCAGCTCACCGCTAGGGGGCGGCACAGATACGCAGTATTTT,CASSPLGGGTDTQYF
TRBV6-5,.,.,TRBJ2-7,TGTGCCAGCAGTAACAGGGCACCTACCGTCGAGCAGTACTTC,CASSNRAPTVEQYF
TRBV28,.,TRBD1,TRBJ1-3,TGTGCCAGCAGTTTCCCACAGGACAGGTCTTCTGGAAACACCATATATTTT,CASSFPQDRSSGNTIYF